The 30 T cell receptor beta chains presented below share a single source sample, sequenced in a study of response to subunit inactivated influenza vaccine. TCRdb re-analysed the RT-PCR reads in MiXCR, keeping a single row per CDR3 protein. The sample shows a few hundred thousand distinct CDR3 sequences, 10% to 12% of them seen only once. This same sample was also taken into another study, of T cells expressing NK-cell markers. That source reports: For TCR beta, cDNA was produced by 5'RACE template switching with UMIs.

This specimen was PBMCs from blood, taken on the day of vaccination. Receptors were obtained from a middle-aged man who received an inactivated influenza vaccine.

The chain recombines TRBV4-3 with TRBJ1-5; possibly TRBD1 for D (6 bases). V was cut by 5 bases and J by 6 bases, with 11 bases left in between. Germline V gene data show CDR1 as LGHNA and CDR2 as YSLEER. CDR3 size: 13 residues. For the CDR3, the DNA is TGCGCCAGCAGCATCCAACAGGGTCAGCCCCAGCATTTT. Protein product: CASSIQQGQPQHF.

The V call is TRBV12-3 or TRBV12-4, the J call TRBJ1-2, with D uncertain. V was shortened by 4 bases and J by 8 bases, with 14 bases between the two germline ends. The CDR3 extends over 13 amino acids. CDR3: CASSSPRQAGYTF. In DNA, the CDR3 is TGTGCCAGCAGTTCTCCGAGACAAGCCGGCTACACCTTC.

The table lists this clonotype with many counts. The rearrangement uses TRBV7-9 and TRBJ2-7; D is uncertain. V shed 3 bases and J shed 3 bases, with 6 bases lying between them. Germline CDR1 and CDR2: SEHNR and FQNEAQ (reference sequence). The CDR3 has 12 amino acids. CDR3 amino acids: CASSLGSYEQYF. DNA of the CDR3: TGTGCCAGCAGCTTGGGCAGCTACGAGCAGTACTTC.

This clonotype was counted a few times. The chain employs TRBV7-2 and TRBJ2-4, with D possibly being TRBD2 (5 bases). CDR3 length: 14 amino acids. Per germline, CDR1 SGHTA and CDR2 FQGNSA. Trimming removed 4 bases from V and 2 bases from J, with 9 bases in between. The CDR3 sequence: CASSSASSKNIQYF. CDR3 DNA sequence: TGTGCCAGCAGCTCGGCTAGCTCCAAAAACATTCAGTACTTC. Filled out from reference TRBV7-2 and TRBJ2-4, the complete variable domain reads GAGVSQSPSNKVTEKGKDVELRCDPISGHTALYWYRQSLGQGLEFLIYFQGNSAPDKSGLPSDRFSAERTGGSVSTLTIQRTQQEDSAVYLCASSSASSKNIQYFGAGTRLSVL.

The chain recombines TRBV6-5 with TRBJ1-2, with D tentatively TRBD1 (6 bases). The CDR3 is 15 amino acids. V gave up 0 bases and J gave up 5 bases, with 13 bases separating them. CDR1 and CDR2 (germline): MNHEY, SVGAGI. The CDR3 reads CASSYSMDSKYGYTF. The CDR3 DNA reads TGTGCCAGCAGTTACTCGATGGACAGCAAATATGGCTACACCTTC.

This chain uses TRBV4-2 with TRBJ2-3; D is unresolved. Germline values: CDR1 LGHNA, CDR2 YNFKEQ. The CDR3 loop spans 16 amino acids. With 0 bases removed from V and 2 bases from J, the gap between germline ends came to 12 bases. The CDR3 DNA reads TGTGCCAGCAGCCAAGAGGTGCGGCGCCTCACAGATACGCAGTATTTT. Its translation is CASSQEVRRLTDTQYF.

The chain has TRBV2 and TRBJ2-4; perhaps TRBD2 as D (6 bases). Trimming cost V 6 bases and J 8 bases, with 14 bases left between them. The CDR3 totals 13 residues. Germline CDR1 reads SNHLY; CDR2 reads FYNNEI. The CDR3 DNA reads TGTGCCAGCAGGGCGGACTACCATGACATTCAGTACTTC. This encodes CASRADYHDIQYF.

The chain carries TRBV7-2 and TRBJ2-3, with D possibly called TRBD1 or TRBD2 (5 bases each). From germline, CDR1 is SGHTA and CDR2 FQGNSA. Deletions cut 5 bases from V and 4 bases from J, with 19 bases between. CDR3 length: 16 amino acids. The CDR3 is CASSLRGRREADTQYF. The CDR3 nucleotides are TGTGCCAGCAGCCTCCGGGGCCGGCGAGAGGCAGATACGCAGTATTTT.

This clonotype showed up just a few times. The gene calls are TRBV4-1 and TRBJ2-1, with TRBD2 as a possible D gene (5 bases). Germline CDR1 and CDR2: MGHRA and YSYEKL. The CDR3 spans 12 residues. With 3 bases removed from V and 8 bases from J, the gap between germline ends came to 8 bases. The CDR3 region is CASSHQADEQFF. For the CDR3, the DNA is TGCGCCAGCAGCCACCAAGCGGATGAGCAGTTCTTC.

V usage is TRBV4-3 and J usage is TRBJ2-2; TRBD1 matches at 7 bases. The CDR3 is 16 residues long. V was pared by 4 bases and J by 2 bases, with 7 bases of the junction left unmatched. Germline-derived CDR1 and CDR2 are LGHNA and YSLEER. This chain's CDR3 is CASSPRGTVNTGELFF. For the CDR3, the DNA is TGCGCCAGCAGCCCGAGGGGGACAGTCAACACCGGGGAGCTGTTTTTT.

This sequence joins TRBV12-3 or TRBV12-4 and TRBJ2-2; 8 bases are a match to TRBD1. The length of the CDR3 is 17 residues. The V gene end was trimmed by 3 bases and the J gene end by 0 bases; junction bases not matched to a gene: 6. CDR3 sequence: CASSLGATGANTGELFF. The CDR3, as DNA: TGTGCCAGCAGTTTGGGGGCGACAGGGGCGAACACCGGGGAGCTGTTTTTT.

This clonotype was found a few times. The chain links TRBV30 to TRBJ2-7, with D perhaps assigned TRBD1 or TRBD2 (6 bases each). The CDR3 is made up of 14 amino acids. Trimming took off 2 bases at V and 5 bases at J, with 16 bases between the two ends. Germline-derived CDR1 and CDR2 are GTSNPN and SVGIG (reference sequence). CDR3 DNA: TGTGCCTGGAGTTCGGTAGGGGGGTTTGACGAGCAGTACTTC. It is translated as CAWSSVGGFDEQYF.

This chain uses TRBV20-1 with TRBJ2-1; D remains unclear. The germline V and J ends were trimmed by 0 bases and 0 bases, with 9 bases remaining between them. The CDR3 is 15 residues long. CDR1 is DFQATT, CDR2 SNEGSKA, per germline (reference sequence). Written as DNA, the CDR3 is TGCAGTGCTAGAGAGGTCGGAAGCTCCTACAATGAGCAGTTCTTC. This gives the protein CSAREVGSSYNEQFF.

This rearrangement joins TRBV11-2 to TRBJ2-3; D possibly matches TRBD1 or TRBD2 (5 bases each). Germline V gives CDR1 SGHAT, CDR2 FQNNGV. The CDR3 is made up of 16 amino acids. V gave up 5 bases and J gave up 6 bases, with 21 bases separating them. DNA of the CDR3: TGTGCCAGCAGCAATCCGTCGGGGTGGGGCTTGGATACGCAGTATTTT. It yields the protein CASSNPSGWGLDTQYF.

The V gene is TRBV5-5, the J gene TRBJ2-7; D is uncertain. CDR1 is SGHKS, CDR2 YYEKEE, per germline (reference sequence). V was clipped by 4 bases and J by 0 bases, with 11 bases between them. The CDR3 covers 14 residues. The CDR3 DNA reads TGTGCCAGCAGCAATAACGGGCCCTCCTACGAGCAGTACTTC. It yields the protein CASSNNGPSYEQYF.

The CDR3: CSARDAGAVYNEQFF. The CDR3 DNA reads as TGCAGTGCTAGAGATGCGGGGGCGGTCTACAATGAGCAGTTCTTC. V and J are TRBV20-1 and TRBJ2-1; tentatively, D is TRBD2 (7 bases). The length of the CDR3 is 15 residues. Germline CDR1 reads DFQATT; CDR2 reads SNEGSKA (reference sequence). V was pared by 0 bases and J by 3 bases, with 12 bases between.

The chain combines TRBV10-3 with TRBJ2-1, with 9 bases identical to TRBD1. The V gene end was trimmed by 6 bases and the J gene end by 6 bases; junction bases not matched to a gene: 3. Looked up from germline, CDR1 is ENHRY and CDR2 is SYGVKD. The CDR3 totals 13 residues. The DNA for the CDR3 is TGTGCCATCAGCCCGACAGGGGGCAATGAGCAGTTCTTC. Protein product: CAISPTGGNEQFF.

The chain recombines TRBV18 with TRBJ2-1, with 8 bases that match TRBD2. The germline V gene encodes CDR1 KGHSH and CDR2 LQKENI. With V trimmed by 0 bases and J by 5 bases, 9 bases remained unmatched. The CDR3 sequence is 17 residues long. CDR3 nucleotide sequence: TGTGCCAGCTCACCACCGATCCGGGAGGGTACCCACAATGAGCAGTTCTTC. Residues: CASSPPIREGTHNEQFF.

V is TRBV2 and J is TRBJ2-1; 8 nucleotides line up with TRBD2. The ends lost 5 bases at V and 6 bases at J; junction bases unmatched: 9. The CDR3 runs to 15 residues. CDR1 and CDR2 (germline): SNHLY, FYNNEI. CDR3 loop: CASSLTSGVPNEQFF. The CDR3 DNA sequence: TGTGCCAGCAGTCTTACTAGCGGAGTCCCCAATGAGCAGTTCTTC.

Many counts were recorded for this clonotype. The rearrangement joins TRBV7-2 to TRBJ2-5; 11 bases match TRBD2. The CDR3 has 16 residues. The J segment lost 6 bases and the V segment lost 4 bases, leaving 10 bases of the junction unmatched. The germline V gene has CDR1 SGHTA and CDR2 FQGNSA. The CDR3: CASSYSLSGGAQTQYF. The CDR3 DNA reads TGTGCCAGCAGCTATTCCCTTAGCGGGGGGGCGCAGACCCAGTACTTC.

V and J are TRBV4-1 and TRBJ2-7; D gene unclear. Trimming took 4 bases from V and 2 from J, leaving 12 bases between them. The CDR3 has 14 residues. Germline lookup yields CDR1 MGHRA and CDR2 YSYEKL. CDR3 protein: CASSPRRSPYEQYF. Written as DNA, the CDR3 is TGCGCCAGCAGCCCGCGGCGGTCTCCCTACGAGCAGTACTTC.

The rearrangement links TRBV5-1 to TRBJ2-6; no clear D gene. Germline assignment: CDR1 SGHRS and CDR2 YFSETQ. V dropped 1 base and J dropped 0 bases, with 8 bases sitting between them. CDR3 length: 16 amino acids. The CDR3 DNA reads as TGCGCCAGCAGCTTGAACCTGGACTCTGGGGCCAACGTCCTGACTTTC. This sequence encodes CASSLNLDSGANVLTF.

Worth noting for this clonotype: A read error may be the cause here, since a much bigger clone is one base away. V usage is TRBV28 and J usage is TRBJ2-1; the D is unclear. The CDR3 length is 13 residues. CDR1 is MDHEN and CDR2 is SYDVKM in the germline V gene. Trimming took off 3 bases at V and 6 bases at J, with 9 bases between the two ends. The CDR3 loop reads CASSLWALNEQFF. The CDR3 DNA is TGTGCCAGCAGTTTGTGGGCCCTCAATGAGCAGTTCTTC.

This chain connects TRBV3-1 to TRBJ2-3; 10 nucleotides agree with TRBD2. The trim removed 2 bases at V and 0 bases at J, leaving 11 bases unmatched. CDR1 and CDR2 (germline): LGHDT, YNNKEL (reference sequence). This CDR3 contains 19 residues. CDR3 nucleotide sequence: TGTGCCAGCAGCCAAACTATAGCGGGGGGATTTACTAGCACAGATACGCAGTATTTT. Protein: CASSQTIAGGFTSTDTQYF.

J is TRBJ2-7 and V is TRBV9; D is perhaps TRBD2 (5 bases). The CDR3 extends over 15 amino acids. V lost 0 bases and J lost 0, with 10 bases in between. From germline, CDR1 is SGDLS and CDR2 YYNGEE. The chain's CDR3 is CASSVGGKSSYEQYF. CDR3 in DNA: TGTGCCAGCAGCGTAGGAGGGAAAAGCTCCTACGAGCAGTACTTC.

This clonotype was picked up many times. The chain employs TRBV7-2 and TRBJ1-6, with unresolved D. Between the trimmed V and J ends, which lost 2 bases and 0 bases, there was a span of 8 bases. The CDR3 has 16 residues. CDR1 and CDR2 from the germline V gene are SGHTA and FQGNSA. The CDR3 spells CASSLSHSSYNSPLHF. The CDR3 DNA reads TGTGCCAGCAGCTTATCTCACAGCTCCTATAATTCACCCCTCCACTTT.

V is TRBV18 and J is TRBJ2-3; 12 positions match TRBD2. The germline V gene has CDR1 KGHSH and CDR2 LQKENI. The length of the CDR3 is 17 residues. After removal of 6 bases from V and 11 bases from J, the junction contained 18 bases not matched to a gene. The chain's CDR3 is CASSPRTSGAIPPQQYF. The CDR3 nucleotides read TGTGCCAGCTCTCCCAGGACTAGCGGGGCTATCCCCCCCCAGCAGTATTTT.

Remarks on this clonotype: One end of the junction varies from germline; a read error may be responsible. The J gene is TRBJ2-7, the V gene TRBV11-1; unclear D gene. Germline CDR1 SGHAT, CDR2 FQDESV (reference sequence). The CDR3 is 13 residues long. CDR3 coding DNA: TGTGCCATCAGCGCCGAAAGGGTGGGCGAGCAGTACTTC. It yields the protein CAISAERVGEQYF.

This clonotype appeared many times. V and J are TRBV12-3 or TRBV12-4 and TRBJ1-2; 7 nucleotides line up with TRBD1. V lost 5 bases and J lost 8; bases outside the gene matches: 5. CDR3 length equals 12 residues. The CDR3 bases are TGTGCCAGCAGTCGAGACAGGGTCGGCTACACCTTC. This gives the protein CASSRDRVGYTF.

J is TRBJ2-1 and V is TRBV6-4; 11 bases map to TRBD2. Germline V gives CDR1 MRHNA, CDR2 SNTAGT. The CDR3 sequence is 15 residues long. V lost 6 bases and J lost 8; bases outside the gene matches: 9. CDR3 bases: TGTGCCAGCAGCCTGACTAGCGGGGATTCGGATGAGCAGTTCTTC. Protein: CASSLTSGDSDEQFF.